The rows below give T cell receptor beta chains drawn from one sample of a study of tumor-infiltrating lymphocytes in oesophageal squamous cell carcinoma. Each CDR3 protein is one row after TCRdb ran MiXCR on the PCR reads. This table has nearly 20,000 distinct CDR3 sequences, 41% appearing once. The sequencing sample was made of esophageal tumor tissue. The receptors stem from a male donor with esophageal squamous cell carcinoma. Both conserved end residues are part of each CDR3. A D gene is named only where the DNA matches it firmly. Where a row states a size, it is once, few, many or the class of an expanded clone; other rows omit it.

V gene	J gene	clone size	D gene	CDR3 protein	CDR3 DNA
TRBV6-1	TRBJ2-5	NA	TRBD1	CASSRDRGVTETQYF	TGTGCCAGCAGCCGGGACAGGGGAGTGACGGAGACCCAGTACTTC
TRBV11-3	TRBJ2-5	NA	TRBD2	CASSSGLGTYNEQYF	TGTGCCAGCAGCTCGGGACTAGGAACTTACAATGAGCAGTACTTC
TRBV7-9	TRBJ2-5	hyperexpanded	NA	CASSLATGRYGQETQYF	TGTGCCAGCAGCTTAGCGACAGGTCGTTATGGGCAAGAGACCCAGTACTTC
TRBV5-8	TRBJ2-1	NA	TRBD1	CASSHDRGPWGEQFF	TGTGCCAGCAGCCATGACAGGGGCCCATGGGGTGAGCAGTTCTTC
TRBV7-3	TRBJ1-1	NA	NA	CASSLWGGGNTEAFF	TGTGCCAGCAGCTTATGGGGGGGTGGGAACACTGAAGCTTTCTTT
TRBV11-2	TRBJ1-1	once	NA	CASSTLAGGKVREQYF	TGTGCCAGCAGCACCCTAGCGGGAGGTAAAGTGCGCGAGCAGTACTTT
TRBV7-7	TRBJ1-2	NA	TRBD1	CASSKYGTGEYGYTF	TGTGCCAGCAGCAAATATGGGACAGGGGAGTATGGCTACACCTTC
TRBV6-1	TRBJ1-4	many	NA	CASRLEDPRGGKLFF	TGTGCCAGCAGATTAGAGGACCCGCGCGGAGGAAAACTGTTTTTT
TRBV7-4	TRBJ1-2	NA	NA	CASSLSPANYGYTF	TGTGCCAGCAGCTTATCCCCCGCTAACTATGGCTACACCTTC
TRBV7-9	TRBJ1-2	NA	NA	CASSSGQSNYGYTF	TGTGCCAGCAGCTCAGGACAGTCTAACTATGGCTACACCTTC
TRBV7-3	TRBJ2-3	once	NA	CASSLTRADTQYF	TGTGCCAGCAGCTTAACGCGAGCAGATACGCAGTATTTT
TRBV10-3	TRBJ2-5	NA	TRBD2	CAISESLAGGQETQYF	TGTGCCATCAGTGAGTCGCTAGCGGGAGGGCAAGAGACCCAGTACTTC
TRBV28	TRBJ2-7	many	TRBD1	CASRTGVSYEQYF	TGTGCCAGCAGGACAGGGGTCTCCTACGAGCAGTACTTC
TRBV28	TRBJ2-4	many	NA	CASSPSAGEQYF	TGTGCCAGCAGTCCCTCGGCTGGGGAGCAGTACTTC
TRBV5-1	TRBJ2-2	many	NA	CASSLGDYTGELFF	TGCGCCAGCAGCTTGGGTGACTACACCGGGGAGCTGTTTTTT
TRBV7-2	TRBJ2-1	NA	NA	CASSSPVGGRGSDEQFF	TGTGCCAGCAGCTCCCCCGTAGGGGGACGAGGGTCCGATGAGCAGTTCTTC
TRBV7-6	TRBJ2-7	NA	TRBD1	CASSPGTGYGYEQYF	TGTGCCAGCAGCCCCGGGACAGGATACGGCTACGAGCAGTACTTC
TRBV4-3	TRBJ2-3	NA	TRBD1	CASSQDVTGVNSPLHF	TGCGCCAGCAGCCAAGATGTGACAGGGGTTAATTCACCCCTCCACTTC
TRBV10-1	TRBJ2-7	many	NA	CASSESGSNNEQYF	TGCGCCAGCAGTGAGTCGGGAAGCAACAATGAGCAGTACTTC
TRBV12-3/TRBV12-4	TRBJ2-1	few	TRBD1	CASTWTGADNEQFF	TGTGCCAGCACCTGGACAGGGGCGGACAATGAGCAGTTCTTC
TRBV10-1	TRBJ2-4	NA	TRBD2	CASSPSGVRGEQYF	TGCGCCAGCAGTCCTTCGGGAGTTCGGGGGGAGCAGTACTTC
TRBV19	TRBJ1-1	many	NA	CASIPGAGWLTEAFF	TGTGCCAGTATCCCTGGGGCAGGGTGGTTAACTGAAGCTTTCTTT
TRBV12-3/TRBV12-4	TRBJ2-5	many	TRBD2	CASSQIAGGEQYF	TGTGCCAGCAGTCAGATAGCGGGGGGTGAGCAGTACTTC
TRBV7-3	TRBJ2-7	NA	NA	CASSLSAAGHTGELYF	TGTGCCAGCAGCTTAAGCGCGGCGGGGCACACCGGGGAGCTGTACTTC
TRBV4-1	TRBJ2-3	NA	TRBD2	CASSQESLAGRIGSTDTQYF	TGCGCCAGCAGCCAAGAGAGTCTAGCGGGGAGGATAGGGAGCACAGATACGCAGTATTTT
TRBV7-2	TRBJ2-2	once	TRBD1	CASSLQQGAQGELFF	TGTGCCAGCAGTCTACAACAGGGGGCGCAAGGGGAGCTGTTTTTT
TRBV10-3	TRBJ1-6	many	NA	CAISDRATTYNSPLHF	TGTGCCATCAGTGACAGGGCTACCACCTATAATTCACCCCTCCACTTT
TRBV7-6	TRBJ1-3	once	NA	CASSLGVGSYEQYFGPGTGNTIYF	NA
TRBV7-3	TRBJ2-1	few	TRBD2	CASSLSLAGGSEQFF	TGTGCCAGCAGCTTAAGCCTAGCGGGAGGAAGTGAGCAGTTCTTC
TRBV7-2	TRBJ2-1	NA	NA	CASSLAGPREDEQFF	TGTGCCAGCAGCTTAGCCGGACCCAGGGAAGATGAGCAGTTCTTC
TRBV6-1	TRBJ2-1	NA	TRBD2	CASSEALAGSYEQFF	TGTGCCAGCAGTGAAGCACTAGCGGGTTCCTACGAGCAGTTCTTC
TRBV7-9	TRBJ1-6	many	NA	CASSSWGHRGSPLHF	TGTGCCAGCAGCTCCTGGGGGCACCGGGGTTCACCCCTCCACTTT
TRBV28	TRBJ2-7	many	TRBD1	CASRRQGSYEQYF	TGTGCCAGTCGAAGACAGGGCTCCTACGAGCAGTACTTC
TRBV7-2	TRBJ2-5	NA	TRBD2	CASTSGRGETQYF	TGTGCCAGCACTAGCGGGAGGGGAGAGACCCAGTACTTC
TRBV4-1	TRBJ2-7	many	NA	CASSQESSEQYF	TGCGCCAGCAGCCAAGAGTCGAGTGAGCAGTACTTC
TRBV16	TRBJ1-2	few	NA	CASSQVSDGTSGYTF	TGTGCCAGCAGCCAAGTGTCGGACGGGACGTCCGGCTACACCTTC
TRBV9	TRBJ2-3	NA	TRBD1	CASSASRGQGTDTQYF	TGTGCCAGCAGCGCAAGCAGGGGACAGGGTACAGATACGCAGTATTTT
TRBV28	TRBJ2-7	many	TRBD2	CASSFNPSGGLSYEQYF	TGTGCCAGCAGTTTTAATCCTAGCGGGGGTCTGTCCTACGAGCAGTACTTC
TRBV11-2	TRBJ2-7	NA	TRBD1	CASSPSGTVSSYEQYF	TGTGCCAGCAGCCCCTCCGGGACAGTGAGCTCCTACGAGCAGTACTTC
TRBV7-6	TRBJ2-1	few	NA	CASSFTIGNEQFF	TGTGCTAGCAGCTTTACTATAGGTAATGAGCAGTTCTTC
TRBV14	TRBJ2-5	many	NA	CASSHGGNTQETQYF	TGTGCCAGCAGCCATGGGGGGAACACGCAAGAGACCCAGTACTTC
TRBV7-2	TRBJ2-7	medium-sized	TRBD2	CASSFSSGPYEQYF	TGTGCCAGCAGCTTCTCTAGCGGGCCCTACGAGCAGTACTTC
TRBV14	TRBJ2-5	NA	TRBD1	CASSYRTGWETQYF	TGTGCCAGCAGCTACCGGACAGGGTGGGAGACCCAGTACTTC
TRBV11-2	TRBJ2-1	many	NA	CASSFSFGEQFF	TGTGCCAGCAGTTTCAGCTTTGGTGAGCAGTTCTTC
TRBV6-1	TRBJ1-4	many	NA	CASSMNIGEKLFF	TGTGCCAGCAGCATGAACATAGGTGAAAAACTGTTTTTT
TRBV5-1	TRBJ2-7	many	TRBD1	CASRSDRGNGEQYF	TGCGCCAGCAGATCGGACAGGGGAAATGGCGAGCAGTACTTC
TRBV28	TRBJ2-3	NA	NA	CASSLQGSVSDTQYF	TGTGCCAGCAGTTTACAGGGATCCGTCTCAGATACGCAGTATTTT
TRBV6-1	TRBJ1-5	few	NA	CASSPWDGNQPQHF	TGTGCCAGCAGTCCCTGGGACGGCAATCAGCCCCAGCATTTT
TRBV6-1	TRBJ2-7	NA	TRBD2	CASSAGGTYEQYF	TGTGCCAGCAGTGCGGGGGGGACGTACGAGCAGTACTTC
TRBV28	TRBJ2-7	once	NA	CASEEGGYEQYF	TGTGCCAGCGAGGAGGGGGGTTACGAGCAGTACTTC
TRBV3-1	TRBJ1-1	few	NA	CASSQPYMNTEAFF	TGTGCCAGCAGCCAACCATACATGAACACTGAAGCTTTCTTT
TRBV12-3/TRBV12-4	TRBJ2-5	once	NA	CASSFRSVRETQYF	TGTGCCAGCAGTTTTAGGTCAGTCCGCGAGACCCAGTACTTC
TRBV7-3	TRBJ2-1	few	NA	CASSLGATSYNEQFF	TGTGCCAGCAGCTTAGGGGCGACCTCCTACAATGAGCAGTTCTTC